The 5 T cell receptor beta chains below come from one sample, sequenced in a study of CD8 T cells in ankylosing spondylitis. TCRdb re-called the 5' RACE reads with MiXCR, one entry per CDR3 protein. The sample holds 200,000 to 250,000 distinct CDR3 sequences; 18% are singletons and the top ten take approximately 40%. Findings of the study overall: There was a TCR beta motif, made of several highly homologous variants, that appeared characteristic of ankylosing spondylitis blood.

These receptors have no identified antigens. Sequencing was done on a sample of blood, either unsorted or a sorted T cell fraction (not recorded which). The receptors here all came from a male donor with ankylosing spondylitis.

This chain connects TRBV4-1 to TRBJ1-5; unclear D gene. V lost 5 bases and J 0 bases, leaving 5 bases between the germline ends. This CDR3 has 13 residues. CDR1 is MGHRA and CDR2 is YSYEKL in the germline V gene. This CDR3 reads CASSVVSNQPQHF. For the CDR3, the DNA is TGCGCCAGCAGCGTAGTTAGCAATCAGCCCCAGCATTTT.

Only a few counts were recorded for this clonotype. The V call is TRBV15, the J call TRBJ2-1; D might be TRBD1 (6 bases). V was cut by 5 bases and J by 9 bases, with 17 bases left in between. This CDR3 comprises 14 residues. Germline lookup yields CDR1 LNHNV and CDR2 YYDKDF (reference sequence). The CDR3 bases are TGTGCCACCAGCGCCCGATCACAGGGAACTGAGCAGTTCTTC. It is translated as CATSARSQGTEQFF.

This chain uses TRBV12-3 or TRBV12-4 with TRBJ1-4, with a possible D match to TRBD1 (5 bases). Trimming pared 7 bases from V and 0 bases from J, leaving 15 bases between. The length of the CDR3 is 16 residues. CDR3 coding DNA: TGTGCCAGCACCCCCCTGGACACTTCAACTAATGAAAAACTGTTTTTT. Translation gives CASTPLDTSTNEKLFF.

This clonotype turned up a few times. At one of its ends the junction is not consistent with the germline gene, which may arise from a read error. V and J are TRBV29-1 and TRBJ2-1, with 12 bases lining up with TRBD1. Germline V lookup: CDR1 SQVTM, CDR2 ANQGSEA. The CDR3 has 14 amino acids. This CDR3 is CSAEGTGGNNEQFF. The CDR3 DNA is TGCAGCGCTGAAGGGACAGGGGGCAACAATGAGCAGTTCTTC.

This clonotype occurred a few times. This chain joins TRBV2 and TRBJ2-3; 13 positions match TRBD2. J gave up 5 bases and V 7 bases, and 9 bases lay outside the gene matches. The germline gives CDR1 SNHLY, CDR2 FYNNEI. The CDR3 length is 16 residues. CDR3 nucleotide sequence: TGTGCCAGCAAGGAACTAGCGGGGGGGCTGGTAGATACGCAGTATTTT. Its translation: CASKELAGGLVDTQYF.